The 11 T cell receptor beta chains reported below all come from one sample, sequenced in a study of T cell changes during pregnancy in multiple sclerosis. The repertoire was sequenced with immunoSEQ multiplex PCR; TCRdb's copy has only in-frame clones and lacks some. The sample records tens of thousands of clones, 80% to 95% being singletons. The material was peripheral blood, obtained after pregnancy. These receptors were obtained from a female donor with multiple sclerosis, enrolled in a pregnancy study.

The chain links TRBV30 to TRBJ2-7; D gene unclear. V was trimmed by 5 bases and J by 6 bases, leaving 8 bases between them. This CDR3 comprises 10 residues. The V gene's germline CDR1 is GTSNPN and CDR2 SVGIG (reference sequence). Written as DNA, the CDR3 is TGTGCCTGGTCTTACAGCGAGCAGTACTTC. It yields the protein CAWSYSEQYF.

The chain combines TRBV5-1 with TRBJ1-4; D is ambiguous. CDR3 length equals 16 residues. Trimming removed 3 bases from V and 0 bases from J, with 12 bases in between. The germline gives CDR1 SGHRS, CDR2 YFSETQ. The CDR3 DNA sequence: TGCGCCAGCAGCTCTCCTAACCGAGCAACTAATGAAAAACTGTTTTTT. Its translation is CASSSPNRATNEKLFF. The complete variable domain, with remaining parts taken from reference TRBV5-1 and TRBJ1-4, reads KAGVTQTPRYLIKTRGQQVTLSCSPISGHRSVSWYQQTPGQGLQFLFEYFSETQRNKGNFPGRFSGRQFSNSRSEMNVSTLELGDSALYLCASSSPNRATNEKLFFGSGTQLSVL.

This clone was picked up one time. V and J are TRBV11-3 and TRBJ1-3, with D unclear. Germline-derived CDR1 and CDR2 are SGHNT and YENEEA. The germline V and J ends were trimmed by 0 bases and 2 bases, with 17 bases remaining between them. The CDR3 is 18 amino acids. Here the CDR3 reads CASSLDQGGSVAGNTIYF. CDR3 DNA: TGTGCCAGCAGCTTAGATCAAGGAGGGAGCGTCGCTGGAAACACCATATATTTT.

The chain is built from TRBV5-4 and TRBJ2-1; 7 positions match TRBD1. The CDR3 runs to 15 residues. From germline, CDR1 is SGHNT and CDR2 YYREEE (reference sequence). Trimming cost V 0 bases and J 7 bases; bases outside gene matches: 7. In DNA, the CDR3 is TGTGCCAGCAGCTTGGCAGGACAGGCGGTGAATGAGCAGTTCTTC. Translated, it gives CASSLAGQAVNEQFF.

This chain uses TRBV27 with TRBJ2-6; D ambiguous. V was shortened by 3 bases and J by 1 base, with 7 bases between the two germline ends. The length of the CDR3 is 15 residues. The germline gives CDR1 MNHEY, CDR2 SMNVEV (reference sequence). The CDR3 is CASSFERSGANVLTF. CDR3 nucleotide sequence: TGTGCCAGCAGTTTTGAGAGATCTGGGGCCAACGTCCTGACTTTC.

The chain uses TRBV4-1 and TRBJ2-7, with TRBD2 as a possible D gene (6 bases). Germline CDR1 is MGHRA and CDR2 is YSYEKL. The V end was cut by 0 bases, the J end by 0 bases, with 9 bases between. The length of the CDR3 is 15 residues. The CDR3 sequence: CASSQEPGGSYEQYF. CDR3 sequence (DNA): TGCGCCAGCAGCCAAGAACCCGGGGGCTCCTACGAGCAGTACTTC.

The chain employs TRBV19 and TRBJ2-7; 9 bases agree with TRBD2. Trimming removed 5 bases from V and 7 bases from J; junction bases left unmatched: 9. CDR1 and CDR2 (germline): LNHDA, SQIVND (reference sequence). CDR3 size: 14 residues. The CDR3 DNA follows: TGTGCCAGTAGTGTAGCGGGAGCGTTGGGGGAGCAGTACTTC. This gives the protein CASSVAGALGEQYF.

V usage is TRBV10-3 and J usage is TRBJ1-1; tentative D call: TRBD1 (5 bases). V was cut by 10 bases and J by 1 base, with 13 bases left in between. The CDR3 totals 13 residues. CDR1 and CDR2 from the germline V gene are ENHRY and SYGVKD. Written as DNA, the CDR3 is TGTGCCACCTCGACAGACCAGAACACTGAAGCTTTCTTT. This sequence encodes CATSTDQNTEAFF.

The chain's CDR3 is CASSEASGPNTGELFF. DNA for the CDR3: TGTGCCAGCAGTGAGGCTAGCGGGCCTAACACCGGGGAGCTGTTTTTT. The chain recombines TRBV2 with TRBJ2-2, with 8 bases aligning to TRBD2. The germline V gene has CDR1 SNHLY and CDR2 FYNNEI. V was pared by 3 bases and J by 2 bases, with 5 bases of the junction left unmatched. CDR3 length: 16 amino acids.

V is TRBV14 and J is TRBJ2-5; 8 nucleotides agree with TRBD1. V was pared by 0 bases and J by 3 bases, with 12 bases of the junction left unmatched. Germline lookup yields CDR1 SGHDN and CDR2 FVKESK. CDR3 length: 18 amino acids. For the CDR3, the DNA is TGTGCCAGCAGCCAAGAGGCCCGGACAGGGCCTCCCAAAGAGACCCAGTACTTC. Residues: CASSQEARTGPPKETQYF.

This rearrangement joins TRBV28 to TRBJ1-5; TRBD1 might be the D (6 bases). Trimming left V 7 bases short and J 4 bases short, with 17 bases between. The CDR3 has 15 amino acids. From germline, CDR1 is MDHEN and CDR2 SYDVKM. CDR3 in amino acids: CASISTGYVNQPQHF. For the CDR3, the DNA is TGTGCCAGCATTTCTACAGGGTACGTGAATCAGCCCCAGCATTTT. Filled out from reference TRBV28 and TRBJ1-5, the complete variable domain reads DVKVTQSSRYLVKRTGEKVFLECVQDMDHENMFWYRQDPGLGLRLIYFSYDVKMKEKGDIPEGYSVSREKKERFSLILESASTNQTSMYLCASISTGYVNQPQHFGDGTRLSIL.